A selection of T cell receptor beta chains follows, all from one sample in a study of blood T cells in healthy people across ages. TCRdb recomputed calls from the 5' RACE reads with MiXCR, one row per CDR3 protein. The table lists 1.2 million to 1.5 million distinct CDR3 sequences, approximately 59% of them singletons. The sample was blood. The receptors originated from a man younger than 35 in good health. CDR3s include the opening cysteine and the closing phenylalanine or tryptophan. The order of the fields is D gene, V gene, J gene, clone size, CDR3 DNA, CDR3 protein. D genes are given only for firm matches. Clone size is stated in some rows and not others, as once, few, many or a class when expanded.

D gene: TRBD1
V gene: TRBV7-6
J gene: TRBJ2-7
clone size: -
CDR3 DNA: TGTGCCAGCAGCTCTGCCGGGACAGGGGGCGAGCAGTACTTC
CDR3 protein: CASSSAGTGGEQYF

D gene: -
V gene: TRBV7-2
J gene: TRBJ2-1
clone size: -
CDR3 DNA: TGTGCCAGCAGCCGAACTAGCTTTTTTTATGGTGAGCAGTTCTTC
CDR3 protein: CASSRTSFFYGEQFF

D gene: -
V gene: TRBV6-5
J gene: TRBJ1-4
clone size: -
CDR3 DNA: TGTGCCAGCAGTGACAGTCCAGGGACTGAAAAACTGTTTTTT
CDR3 protein: CASSDSPGTEKLFF

D gene: TRBD1
V gene: TRBV27
J gene: TRBJ1-2
clone size: -
CDR3 DNA: TGTGCCAGCAGTTTTTCCCAGGGGGCGCCTGACTACACCTTC
CDR3 protein: CASSFSQGAPDYTF

D gene: -
V gene: TRBV27
J gene: TRBJ2-7
clone size: -
CDR3 DNA: TGTGCCAGCAGTCGCCCCTCCGGGACCCGGGGTTCCTACGAGCAGTACTTC
CDR3 protein: CASSRPSGTRGSYEQYF

D gene: -
V gene: TRBV27
J gene: TRBJ2-1
clone size: -
CDR3 DNA: TGTGCCAGCAGCCTTTTGGAGGCGGGGGAGCAGTTCTTC
CDR3 protein: CASSLLEAGEQFF

D gene: TRBD1
V gene: TRBV12-5
J gene: TRBJ1-2
clone size: -
CDR3 DNA: TGTGCTAGTGGTTTGGGGGGACCCCGACAGGGGCGAGGCTACACCTTC
CDR3 protein: CASGLGGPRQGRGYTF

D gene: -
V gene: TRBV20-1
J gene: TRBJ2-1
clone size: once
CDR3 DNA: TGCAGTGCTGGCGGGGCAGTGAATGAGCAGTTCTTC
CDR3 protein: CSAGGAVNEQFF

D gene: TRBD1
V gene: TRBV27
J gene: TRBJ1-2
clone size: few
CDR3 DNA: TGTGCCAGCAGTGTTACCGGGACAGGGTATGGCTACACCTTC
CDR3 protein: CASSVTGTGYGYTF

D gene: TRBD1
V gene: TRBV9
J gene: TRBJ1-1
clone size: -
CDR3 DNA: TGTGCCAGCAGCGTAGAGGACAGGGTCGAGACTGAAGCTTTCTTT
CDR3 protein: CASSVEDRVETEAFF

D gene: -
V gene: TRBV5-1
J gene: TRBJ2-7
clone size: few
CDR3 DNA: TGCGCCAGCAGCTTGGGTTCAGGGATGAACGAGCAGTACTTC
CDR3 protein: CASSLGSGMNEQYF

D gene: TRBD2
V gene: TRBV4-3
J gene: TRBJ2-6
clone size: few
CDR3 DNA: TGCGCCAGCAGCCAACTAGCGGGGCCTGGGGCCAACGTCCTGACTTTC
CDR3 protein: CASSQLAGPGANVLTF

D gene: TRBD1
V gene: TRBV10-3
J gene: TRBJ2-7
clone size: few
CDR3 DNA: TGTGCCATCAGAGGTCAGGGGGTGACCTACGAGCAGTACTTC
CDR3 protein: CAIRGQGVTYEQYF

D gene: -
V gene: TRBV29-1
J gene: TRBJ2-7
clone size: -
CDR3 DNA: TGCTGCGTTGGACCGGGCTCCTACGAGCAGTACTTC
CDR3 protein: CCVGPGSYEQYF

D gene: -
V gene: TRBV18
J gene: TRBJ2-7
clone size: few
CDR3 DNA: TGTGCCAGCTCACACGGACTGCCCTACGAGCAGTACTTC
CDR3 protein: CASSHGLPYEQYF

D gene: TRBD2
V gene: TRBV20-1
J gene: TRBJ2-7
clone size: -
CDR3 DNA: TGCAGTGCTGGCTCCGCTAGCGGGGTATACTCCTACGAGCAGTACTTC
CDR3 protein: CSAGSASGVYSYEQYF

D gene: -
V gene: TRBV20-1
J gene: TRBJ2-1
clone size: once
CDR3 DNA: TGCAGTGCTAGCCTCGATTGGCCGATTGAGCAGTTCTTC
CDR3 protein: CSASLDWPIEQFF